This T cell receptor beta chain was recorded in a study of monozygotic twins with inflammatory bowel disease. The study's findings and limits: IBD patients shared fewer clonotypes with other individuals than healthy twins, especially patients with disease activity signs.

TCRdb reprocessed the 5' RACE reads and reports one entry per CDR3 protein, with no DNA. Its listing shows 300,000 to 400,000 distinct CDR3 sequences. The CDR3 has 17 amino acids. CDR1 is SGHRS, CDR2 YFSETQ, per germline. In regard to this clonotype: Antigen unknown.

Donors gave 2.5 ml of blood apiece. Sequenced: blood. The TCR was taken from a human donor with ulcerative colitis or Crohn's disease, or a healthy co-twin of an affected twin (not recorded which). This chain uses TRBV5-1 with TRBJ2-6; the D gene TCRdb calls, TRBD1, cannot be checked with no DNA. The chain's CDR3 is CASALGQGTSGANVLTF.